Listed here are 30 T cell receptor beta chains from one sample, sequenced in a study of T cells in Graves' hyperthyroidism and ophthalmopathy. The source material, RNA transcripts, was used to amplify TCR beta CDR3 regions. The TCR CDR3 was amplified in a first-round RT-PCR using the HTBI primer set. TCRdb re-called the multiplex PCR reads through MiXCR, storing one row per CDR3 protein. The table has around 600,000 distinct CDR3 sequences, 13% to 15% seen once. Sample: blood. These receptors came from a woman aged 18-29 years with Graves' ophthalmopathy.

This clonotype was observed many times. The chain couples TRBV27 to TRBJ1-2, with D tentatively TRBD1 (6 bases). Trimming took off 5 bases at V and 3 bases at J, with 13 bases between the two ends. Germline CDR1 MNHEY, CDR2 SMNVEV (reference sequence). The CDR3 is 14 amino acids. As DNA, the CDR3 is TGTGCCAGCAGTCCACAACAGGGTCACTATGGCTACACCTTC. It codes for CASSPQQGHYGYTF.

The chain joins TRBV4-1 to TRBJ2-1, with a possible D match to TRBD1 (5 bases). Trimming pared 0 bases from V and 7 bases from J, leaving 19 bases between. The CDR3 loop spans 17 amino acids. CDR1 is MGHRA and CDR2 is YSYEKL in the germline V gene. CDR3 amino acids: CASSQDRWEGVRNEQFF. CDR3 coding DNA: TGCGCCAGCAGCCAAGATCGTTGGGAAGGGGTGAGGAATGAGCAGTTCTTC.

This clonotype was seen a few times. CDR3 sequence reads: CASSQDGGQVGSYEQYF. For the CDR3, the DNA is TGTGCCAGCAGCCAAGATGGAGGGCAGGTCGGCTCCTACGAGCAGTACTTC. The rearrangement joins TRBV3-1 to TRBJ2-7; maybe TRBD2 (6 bases). The CDR3 is 17 residues long. Between the trimmed V and J ends, which lost 0 bases and 0 bases, there was a span of 15 bases. In germline, CDR1 is LGHDT, CDR2 YNNKEL (reference sequence).

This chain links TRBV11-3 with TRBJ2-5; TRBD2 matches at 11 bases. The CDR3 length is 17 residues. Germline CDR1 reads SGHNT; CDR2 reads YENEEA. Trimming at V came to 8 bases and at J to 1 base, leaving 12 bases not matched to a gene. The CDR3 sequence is CASSGLAGPRGQETQYF. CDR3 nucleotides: TGTGCCAGCTCTGGACTAGCGGGCCCCAGGGGCCAAGAGACCCAGTACTTC.

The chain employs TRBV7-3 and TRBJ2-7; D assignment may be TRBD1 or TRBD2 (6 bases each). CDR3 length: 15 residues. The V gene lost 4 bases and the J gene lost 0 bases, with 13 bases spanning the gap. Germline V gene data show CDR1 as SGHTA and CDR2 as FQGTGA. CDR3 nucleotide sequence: TGTGCCAGCAGCTATAAGGGGGGTGGCTCCTACGAGCAGTACTTC. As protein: CASSYKGGGSYEQYF.

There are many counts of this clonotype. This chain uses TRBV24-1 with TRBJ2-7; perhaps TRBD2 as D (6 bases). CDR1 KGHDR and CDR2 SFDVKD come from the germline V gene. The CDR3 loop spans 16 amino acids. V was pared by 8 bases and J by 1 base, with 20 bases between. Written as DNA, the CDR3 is TGTGCCACCACTTCCCCCCGGCGCGGGGATTCCTACGAGCAGTACTTC. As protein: CATTSPRRGDSYEQYF.

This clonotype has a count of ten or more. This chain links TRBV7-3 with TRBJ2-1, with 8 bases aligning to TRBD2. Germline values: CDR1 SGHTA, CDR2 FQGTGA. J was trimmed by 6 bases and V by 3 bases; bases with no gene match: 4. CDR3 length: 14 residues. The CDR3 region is CASSLSGSRNEQFF. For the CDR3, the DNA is TGTGCCAGCAGCTTGAGCGGGAGTCGCAATGAGCAGTTCTTC.

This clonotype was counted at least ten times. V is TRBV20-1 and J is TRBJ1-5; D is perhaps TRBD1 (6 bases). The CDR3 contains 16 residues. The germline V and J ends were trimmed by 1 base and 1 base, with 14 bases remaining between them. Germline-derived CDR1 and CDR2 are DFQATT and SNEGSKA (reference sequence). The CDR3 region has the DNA TGCAGTGCTAGAGCAACTCAGGGGATGAGCAATCAGCCCCAGCATTTT. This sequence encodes CSARATQGMSNQPQHF.

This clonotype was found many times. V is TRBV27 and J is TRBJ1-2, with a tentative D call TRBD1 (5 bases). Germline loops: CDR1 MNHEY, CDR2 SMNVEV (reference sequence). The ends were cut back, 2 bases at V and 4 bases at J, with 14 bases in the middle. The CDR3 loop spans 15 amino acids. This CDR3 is CASSLTGVGVYGYTF. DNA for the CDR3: TGTGCCAGCAGTTTAACGGGGGTGGGTGTCTATGGCTACACCTTC.

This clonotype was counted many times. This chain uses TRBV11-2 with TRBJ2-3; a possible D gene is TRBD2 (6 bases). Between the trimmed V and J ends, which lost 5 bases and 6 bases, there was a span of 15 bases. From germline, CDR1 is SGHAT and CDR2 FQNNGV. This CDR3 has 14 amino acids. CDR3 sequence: CASSILAPRDTQYF. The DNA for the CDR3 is TGTGCCAGCAGCATACTAGCTCCCCGGGATACGCAGTATTTT.

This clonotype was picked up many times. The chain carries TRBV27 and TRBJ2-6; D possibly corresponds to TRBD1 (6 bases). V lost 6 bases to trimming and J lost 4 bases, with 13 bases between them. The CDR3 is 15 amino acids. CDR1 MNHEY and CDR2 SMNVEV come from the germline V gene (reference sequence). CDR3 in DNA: TGTGCCAGCAGCACAGGGTTGGCCGGGGCCAACGTCCTGACTTTC. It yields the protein CASSTGLAGANVLTF.

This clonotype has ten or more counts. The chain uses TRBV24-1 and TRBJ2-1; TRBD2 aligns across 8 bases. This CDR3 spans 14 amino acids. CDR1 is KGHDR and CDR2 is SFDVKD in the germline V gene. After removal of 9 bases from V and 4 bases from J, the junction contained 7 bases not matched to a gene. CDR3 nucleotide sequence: TGTGCCACCGGGACTAGTCAGTCTTACAATGAGCAGTTCTTC. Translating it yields CATGTSQSYNEQFF.

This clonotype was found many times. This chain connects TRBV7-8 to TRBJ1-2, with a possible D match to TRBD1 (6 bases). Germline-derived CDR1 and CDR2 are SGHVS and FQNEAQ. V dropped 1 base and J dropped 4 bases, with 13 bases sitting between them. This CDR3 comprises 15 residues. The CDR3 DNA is TGTGCCAGCAGCTTAGGCGTTGGGGGGCCCTATGGCTACACCTTC. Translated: CASSLGVGGPYGYTF.

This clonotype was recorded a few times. For the CDR3, the DNA is TGTGCCAGCAGCCAAGAGGGGCTCGGGAGGCCACCTTACGAGCAGTACTTC. Translated: CASSQEGLGRPPYEQYF. The V call is TRBV4-2, the J call TRBJ2-7; 7 bases fit TRBD2. The trim removed 0 bases at V and 4 bases at J, leaving 12 bases unmatched. The CDR3 consists of 17 residues. Germline V gene sequence: CDR1 LGHNA, CDR2 YNFKEQ.

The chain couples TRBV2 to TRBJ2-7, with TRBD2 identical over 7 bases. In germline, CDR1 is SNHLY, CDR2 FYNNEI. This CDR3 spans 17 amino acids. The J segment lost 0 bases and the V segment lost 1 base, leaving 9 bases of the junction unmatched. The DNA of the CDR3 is TGTGCCAGCAGTGAAGGCAGGCTAGCGGAGAGCTCCTACGAGCAGTACTTC. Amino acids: CASSEGRLAESSYEQYF.

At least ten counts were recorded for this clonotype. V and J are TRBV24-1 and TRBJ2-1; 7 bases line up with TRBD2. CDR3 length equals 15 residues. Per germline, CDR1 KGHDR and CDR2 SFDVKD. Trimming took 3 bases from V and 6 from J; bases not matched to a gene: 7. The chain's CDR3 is CATSDVGRAGNEQFF. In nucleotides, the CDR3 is TGTGCCACCAGTGATGTAGGGAGGGCGGGCAATGAGCAGTTCTTC.

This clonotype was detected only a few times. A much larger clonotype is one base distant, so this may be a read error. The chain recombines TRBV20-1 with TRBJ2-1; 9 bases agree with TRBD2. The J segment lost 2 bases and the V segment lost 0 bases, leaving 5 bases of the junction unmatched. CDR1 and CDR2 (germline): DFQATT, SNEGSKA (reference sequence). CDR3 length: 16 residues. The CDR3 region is CSARDGSGSPYNEQFF. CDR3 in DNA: TGCAGTGCTAGAGACGGTAGCGGGAGCCCCTACAATGAGCAGTTCTTC.

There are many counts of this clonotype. The CDR3 DNA sequence: TGTGCCAGCAGCTTATGGGGGACCTCTGGCAATGAGCAGTTCTTC. This sequence encodes CASSLWGTSGNEQFF. This sequence joins TRBV7-2 and TRBJ2-1; either TRBD1 or TRBD2 may supply D (5 bases each). Germline loops: CDR1 SGHTA, CDR2 FQGNSA. The V end was cut by 2 bases, the J end by 6 bases, with 14 bases between. This CDR3 is 15 amino acids long.

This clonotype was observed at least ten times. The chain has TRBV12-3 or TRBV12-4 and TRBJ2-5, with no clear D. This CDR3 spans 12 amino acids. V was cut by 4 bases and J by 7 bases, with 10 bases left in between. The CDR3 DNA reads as TGTGCCAGCAGTTACCCTGGCGGGACCCAGTACTTC. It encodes CASSYPGGTQYF.

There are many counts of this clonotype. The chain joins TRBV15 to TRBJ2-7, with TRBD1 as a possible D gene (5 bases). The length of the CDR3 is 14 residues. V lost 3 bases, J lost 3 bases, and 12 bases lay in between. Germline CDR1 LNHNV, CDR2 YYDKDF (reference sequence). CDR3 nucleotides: TGTGCCACCAGCAGGGCAGGGTTTGGCTACGAGCAGTACTTC. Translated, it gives CATSRAGFGYEQYF. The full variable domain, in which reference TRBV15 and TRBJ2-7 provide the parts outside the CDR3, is DAMVIQNPRYQVTQFGKPVTLSCSQTLNHNVMYWYQQKSSQAPKLLFHYYDKDFNNEADTPDNFQSRRPNTSFCFLDIRSPGLGDTAMYLCATSRAGFGYEQYFGPGTRLTVT.

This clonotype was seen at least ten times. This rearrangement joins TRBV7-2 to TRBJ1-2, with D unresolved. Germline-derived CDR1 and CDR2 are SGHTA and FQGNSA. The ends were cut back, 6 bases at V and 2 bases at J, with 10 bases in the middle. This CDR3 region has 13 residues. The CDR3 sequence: CASSTDTNYGYTF. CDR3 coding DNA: TGTGCCAGCAGTACCGACACGAACTATGGCTACACCTTC.

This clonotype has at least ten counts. CDR3 DNA: TGCAGTGTAAGGCGGAGGGGGCCCAATTCGAACACCGGGGAGCTGTTTTTT. This codes for CSVRRRGPNSNTGELFF. The rearrangement uses TRBV20-1 and TRBJ2-2; perhaps TRBD1 as D (7 bases). The germline V and J ends were trimmed by 7 bases and 0 bases, with 21 bases remaining between them. The CDR3 covers 17 residues. Germline-derived CDR1 and CDR2 are DFQATT and SNEGSKA (reference sequence).

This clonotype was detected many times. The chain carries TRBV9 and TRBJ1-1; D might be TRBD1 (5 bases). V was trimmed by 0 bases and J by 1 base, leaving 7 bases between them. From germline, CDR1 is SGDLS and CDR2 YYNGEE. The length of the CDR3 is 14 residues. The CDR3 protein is CASSVGGTNTEAFF. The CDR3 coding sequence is TGTGCCAGCAGCGTAGGGGGCACGAACACTGAAGCTTTCTTT.

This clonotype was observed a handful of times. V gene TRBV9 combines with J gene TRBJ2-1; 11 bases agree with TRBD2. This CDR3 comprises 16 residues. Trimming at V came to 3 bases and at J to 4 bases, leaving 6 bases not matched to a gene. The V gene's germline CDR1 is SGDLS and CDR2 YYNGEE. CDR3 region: CASSAPRLAGYNEQFF. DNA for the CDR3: TGTGCCAGCAGCGCACCCCGACTAGCGGGATACAATGAGCAGTTCTTC.

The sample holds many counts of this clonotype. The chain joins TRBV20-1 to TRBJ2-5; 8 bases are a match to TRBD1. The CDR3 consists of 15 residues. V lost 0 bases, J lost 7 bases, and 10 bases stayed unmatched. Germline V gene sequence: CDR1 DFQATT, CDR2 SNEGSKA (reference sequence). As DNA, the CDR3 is TGCAGTGCTAGAGATACGGCAGGGGGCCACGGGACCCAGTACTTC. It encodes CSARDTAGGHGTQYF.

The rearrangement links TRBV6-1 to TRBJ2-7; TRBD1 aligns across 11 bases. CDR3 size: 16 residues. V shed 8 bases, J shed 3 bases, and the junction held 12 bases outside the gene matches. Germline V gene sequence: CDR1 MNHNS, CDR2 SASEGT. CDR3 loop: CASRGASGTGGYEQYF. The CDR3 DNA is TGTGCCAGCCGGGGGGCTTCCGGGACAGGGGGCTACGAGCAGTACTTC.

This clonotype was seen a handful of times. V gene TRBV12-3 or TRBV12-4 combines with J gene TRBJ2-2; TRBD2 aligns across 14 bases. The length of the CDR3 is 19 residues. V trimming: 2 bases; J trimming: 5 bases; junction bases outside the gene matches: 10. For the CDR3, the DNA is TGTGCCAGCAGTTTAAATCTAGGACTAGCGGGAGGAAAGACCGGGGAGCTGTTTTTT. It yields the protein CASSLNLGLAGGKTGELFF.

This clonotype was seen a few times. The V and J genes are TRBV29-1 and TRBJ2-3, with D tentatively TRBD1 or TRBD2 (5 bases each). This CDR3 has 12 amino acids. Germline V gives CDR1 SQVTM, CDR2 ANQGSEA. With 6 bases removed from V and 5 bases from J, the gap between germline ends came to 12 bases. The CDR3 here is CSVPTGGDTQYF. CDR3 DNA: TGCAGCGTCCCGACTGGGGGAGATACGCAGTATTTT.

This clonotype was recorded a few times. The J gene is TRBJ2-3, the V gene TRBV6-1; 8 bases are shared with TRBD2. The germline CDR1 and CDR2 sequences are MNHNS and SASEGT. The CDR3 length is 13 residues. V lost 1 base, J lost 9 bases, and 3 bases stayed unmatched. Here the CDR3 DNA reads TGTGCCAGCAGTGAAGAGGGACTAGTGACGCAGTATTTT. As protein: CASSEEGLVTQYF.

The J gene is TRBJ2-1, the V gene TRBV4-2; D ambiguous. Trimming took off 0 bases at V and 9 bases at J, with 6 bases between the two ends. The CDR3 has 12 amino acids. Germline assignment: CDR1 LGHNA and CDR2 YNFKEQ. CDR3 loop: CASSQEWGEQFF. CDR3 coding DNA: TGTGCCAGCAGCCAAGAGTGGGGTGAGCAGTTCTTC.